This TCR beta chain was recovered during a study of T cells in Graves' hyperthyroidism and ophthalmopathy. Trimming took off 5 bases at V and 6 bases at J, with 11 bases between the two ends. The germline V gene encodes CDR1 SEHNR and CDR2 FQNEAQ (reference sequence). This CDR3 has 13 amino acids. Amplification of TCR beta CDR3 regions used RNA as the template. The HTBI primer set was used in a first-round RT-PCR of the TCR CDR3. TCRdb re-called the multiplex PCR reads through MiXCR, storing one row per CDR3 protein. The sample holds 800,000 or so distinct CDR3 sequences, over 35% seen once. In this sample, this clonotype turned up many times. What it recognizes is unknown. Study-level findings and limits: Ophthalmopathy was model-predicted a median about 6.7 months pre-onset.

This receptor was taken from a man younger than 30 with Graves' hyperthyroidism. The rearrangement uses TRBV7-9 and TRBJ1-5; tentatively, D is TRBD1 (5 bases). The source material was blood. In nucleotides, the CDR3 is TGTGCCAGCAGCCCCGGGGCCGGTCAGCCCCAGCATTTT. Amino acid sequence: CASSPGAGQPQHF.